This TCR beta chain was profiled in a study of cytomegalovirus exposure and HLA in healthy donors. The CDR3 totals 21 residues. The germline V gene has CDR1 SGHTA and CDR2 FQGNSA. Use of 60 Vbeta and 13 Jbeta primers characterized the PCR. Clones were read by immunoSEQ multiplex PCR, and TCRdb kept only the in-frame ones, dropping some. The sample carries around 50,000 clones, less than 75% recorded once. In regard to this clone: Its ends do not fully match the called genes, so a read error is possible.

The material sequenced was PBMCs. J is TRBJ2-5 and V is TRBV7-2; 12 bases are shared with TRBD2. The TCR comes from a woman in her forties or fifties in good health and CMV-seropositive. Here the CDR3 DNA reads TGTGCCAGCAGCCTAGCCCCATCGACTAGCGGGAGCTCACGGGGACAAGAGACCCAGTACTTC. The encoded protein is CASSLAPSTSGSSRGQETQYF.